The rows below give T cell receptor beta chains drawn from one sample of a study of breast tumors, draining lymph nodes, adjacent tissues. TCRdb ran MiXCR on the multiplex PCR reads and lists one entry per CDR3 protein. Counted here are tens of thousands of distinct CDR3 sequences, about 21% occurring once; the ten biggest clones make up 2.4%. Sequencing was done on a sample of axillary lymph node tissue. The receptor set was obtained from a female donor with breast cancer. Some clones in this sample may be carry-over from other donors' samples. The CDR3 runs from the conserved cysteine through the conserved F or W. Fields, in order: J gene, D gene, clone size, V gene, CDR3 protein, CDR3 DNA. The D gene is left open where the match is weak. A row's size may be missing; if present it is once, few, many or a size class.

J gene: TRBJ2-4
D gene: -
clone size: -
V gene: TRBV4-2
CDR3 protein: CACNGPPGAKNIQYF
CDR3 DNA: TGTGCCTGCAACGGACCCCCCGGTGCCAAAAACATTCAGTACTTC

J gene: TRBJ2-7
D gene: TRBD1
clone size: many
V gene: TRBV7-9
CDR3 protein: CASSLVQGAGEQYF
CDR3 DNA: TGTGCCAGCAGCTTAGTGCAGGGGGCGGGCGAGCAGTACTTC

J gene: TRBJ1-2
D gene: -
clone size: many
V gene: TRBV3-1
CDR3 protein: CASSQGPPRGHYGYTF
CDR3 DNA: TGTGCCAGCAGCCAAGGGCCCCCCCGGGGTCACTATGGCTACACCTTC

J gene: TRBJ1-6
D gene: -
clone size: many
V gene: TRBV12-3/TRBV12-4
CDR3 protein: CASTAQGLGSPLHF
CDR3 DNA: TGTGCCAGCACAGCACAGGGATTGGGCTCACCCCTCCACTTT

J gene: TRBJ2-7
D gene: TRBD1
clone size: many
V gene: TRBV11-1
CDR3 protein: CASSLETGNEQYF
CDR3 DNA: TGTGCCAGCAGCTTAGAGACAGGGAACGAGCAGTACTTC

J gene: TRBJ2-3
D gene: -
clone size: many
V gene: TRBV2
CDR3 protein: CASSEVGGQDTQYF
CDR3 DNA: TGTGCCAGCAGTGAAGTGGGGGGGCAGGATACGCAGTATTTT

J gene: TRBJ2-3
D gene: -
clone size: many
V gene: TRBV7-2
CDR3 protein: CASSFRQTDTQYF
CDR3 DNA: TGTGCCAGCAGCTTTCGACAAACAGATACGCAGTATTTT

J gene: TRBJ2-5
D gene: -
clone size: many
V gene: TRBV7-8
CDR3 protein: CASSLRRVGETQYF
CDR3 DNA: TGTGCCAGCAGCTTAAGGAGGGTTGGGGAGACCCAGTACTTC

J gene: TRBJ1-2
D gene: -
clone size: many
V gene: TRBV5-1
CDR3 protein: CASSSSGDYGYTF
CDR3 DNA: TGCGCCAGCAGCTCCTCAGGAGACTATGGCTACACCTTC

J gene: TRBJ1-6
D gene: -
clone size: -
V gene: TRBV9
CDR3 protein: CASSVTRGGNSPPHF
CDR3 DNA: TGTGCCAGCAGCGTAACCCGGGGCGGGAATTCACCCCCCCACTTT

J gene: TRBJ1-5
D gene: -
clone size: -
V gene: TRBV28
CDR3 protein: CASSRGGSYQPQHF
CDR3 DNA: TGTGCCAGCAGTCGAGGGGGTAGCTATCAGCCCCAGCATTTT

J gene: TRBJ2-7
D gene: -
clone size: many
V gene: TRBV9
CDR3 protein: CASSVGTLGYEQYF
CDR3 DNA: TGTGCCAGCAGCGTCGGGACTTTGGGGTACGAGCAGTACTTC

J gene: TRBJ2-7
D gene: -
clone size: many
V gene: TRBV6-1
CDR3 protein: CASSESGSEQYF
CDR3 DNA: TGTGCCAGCAGTGAATCCGGCTCCGAGCAGTACTTC

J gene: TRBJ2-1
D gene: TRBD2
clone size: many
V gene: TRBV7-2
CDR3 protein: CASSLEGRGEQFF
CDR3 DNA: TGTGCCAGCAGCTTAGAAGGGAGGGGTGAGCAGTTCTTC

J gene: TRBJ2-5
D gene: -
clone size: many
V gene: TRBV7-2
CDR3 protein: CASSLWTQETQYF
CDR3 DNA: TGTGCCAGCAGTCTGTGGACACAAGAGACCCAGTACTTC

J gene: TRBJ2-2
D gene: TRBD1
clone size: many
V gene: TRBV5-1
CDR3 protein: CASSWDRVTGELFF
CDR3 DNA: TGCGCCAGCAGCTGGGACAGGGTCACCGGGGAGCTGTTTTTT

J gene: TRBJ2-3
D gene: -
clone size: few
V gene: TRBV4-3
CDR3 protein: CASSQDLASVAITDTQYF
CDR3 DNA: TGCGCCAGCAGCCAAGATCTTGCTAGCGTCGCCATAACAGATACGCAGTATTTT

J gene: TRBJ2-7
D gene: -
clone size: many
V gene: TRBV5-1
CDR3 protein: CASSPGQSYEQYF
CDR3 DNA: TGCGCCAGCAGCCCCGGACAGTCCTACGAGCAGTACTTC

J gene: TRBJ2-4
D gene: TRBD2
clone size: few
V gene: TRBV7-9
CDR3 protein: CASSSGTGGLFGNIQYF
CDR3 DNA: TGTGCCAGCAGCTCCGGGACGGGAGGCCTCTTTGGAAACATTCAGTACTTC

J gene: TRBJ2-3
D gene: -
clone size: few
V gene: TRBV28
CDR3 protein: CASSISSPGDTQYF
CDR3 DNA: TGTGCCAGCAGTATTAGCTCCCCAGGAGATACGCAGTATTTT

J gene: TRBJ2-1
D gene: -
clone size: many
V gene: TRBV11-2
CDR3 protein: CASSLAAAGYEQFF
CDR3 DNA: TGTGCCAGCAGCCTAGCAGCGGCCGGGTATGAGCAGTTCTTC

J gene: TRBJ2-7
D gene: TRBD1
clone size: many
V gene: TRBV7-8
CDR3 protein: CASSFEGQGAIGQYF
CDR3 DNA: TGTGCCAGCAGCTTCGAAGGACAGGGGGCGATAGGGCAGTACTTC

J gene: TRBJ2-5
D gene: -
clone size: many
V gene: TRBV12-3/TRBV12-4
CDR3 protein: CASRGGSGTPYF
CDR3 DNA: TGTGCCAGCAGGGGGGGATCCGGGACACCGTACTTC

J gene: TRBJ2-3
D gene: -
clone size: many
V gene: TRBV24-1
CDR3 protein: CATSDLRVRGPDTQYF
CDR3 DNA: TGTGCCACCAGTGATTTAAGGGTGAGAGGGCCAGATACGCAGTATTTT

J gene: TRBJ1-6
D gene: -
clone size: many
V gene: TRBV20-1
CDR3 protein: CSARKAVRVVDSPLHF
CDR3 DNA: TGCAGTGCTAGAAAGGCTGTCAGGGTAGTTGATTCACCCCTCCACTTT

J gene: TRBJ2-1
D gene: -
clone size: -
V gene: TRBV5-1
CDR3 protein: CASSSTIGGGYNEQFF
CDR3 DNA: TGCGCCAGCAGCTCCACCATAGGCGGAGGATACAATGAGCAGTTCTTC

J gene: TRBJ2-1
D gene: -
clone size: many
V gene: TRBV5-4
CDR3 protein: CASSSSGFSYNEQFF
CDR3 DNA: TGTGCCAGCAGCTCTTCGGGGTTCTCCTACAATGAGCAGTTCTTC

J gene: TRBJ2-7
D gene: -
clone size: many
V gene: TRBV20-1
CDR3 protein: CSALGLDNYEQYF
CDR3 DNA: TGCAGTGCCCTGGGACTGGATAATTACGAGCAGTACTTC

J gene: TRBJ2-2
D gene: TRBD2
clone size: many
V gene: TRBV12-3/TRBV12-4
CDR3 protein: CASSFRTSGRVSGELFF
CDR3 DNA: TGTGCCAGCAGTTTTAGGACTAGCGGGAGAGTTTCCGGGGAGCTGTTTTTT

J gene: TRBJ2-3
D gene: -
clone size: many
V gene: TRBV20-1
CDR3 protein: CSAITGRSTDTQYF
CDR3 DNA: TGCAGTGCTATAACAGGGAGGAGCACAGATACGCAGTATTTT

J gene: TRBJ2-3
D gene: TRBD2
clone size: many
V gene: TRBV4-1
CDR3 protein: CASSQDSLAGGRTDTQYF
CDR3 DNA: TGCGCCAGCAGCCAAGACTCGTTAGCGGGAGGGCGAACAGATACGCAGTATTTT

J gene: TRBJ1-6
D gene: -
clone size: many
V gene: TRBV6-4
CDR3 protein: CASSESGGSPLHF
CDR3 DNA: TGTGCCAGCAGTGAGTCCGGGGGGTCACCCCTCCACTTT

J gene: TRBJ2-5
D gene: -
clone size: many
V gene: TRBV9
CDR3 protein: CASSVHGPSGETQYF
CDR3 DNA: TGTGCCAGCAGCGTCCACGGGCCCTCTGGGGAGACCCAGTACTTC

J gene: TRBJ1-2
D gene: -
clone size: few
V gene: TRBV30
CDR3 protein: CAWRWGRGGYTF
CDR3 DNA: TGTGCCTGGAGGTGGGGTCGAGGTGGCTACACCTTC

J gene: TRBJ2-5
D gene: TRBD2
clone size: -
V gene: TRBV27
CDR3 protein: CASSTLLAGGETQYF
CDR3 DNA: TGTGCCAGCAGTACCTTACTAGCGGGGGGAGAGACCCAGTACTTC

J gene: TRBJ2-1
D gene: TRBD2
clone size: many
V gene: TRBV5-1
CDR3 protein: CASSLGTTSGSRNEQFF
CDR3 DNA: TGCGCCAGCAGCTTGGGCACCACTAGCGGGAGTAGGAATGAGCAGTTCTTC

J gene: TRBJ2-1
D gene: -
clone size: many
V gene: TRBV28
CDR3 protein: CASSPSPTRKVLF
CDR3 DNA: TGTGCCAGCAGTCCGAGTCCGACTAGAAAAGTCTTATTC

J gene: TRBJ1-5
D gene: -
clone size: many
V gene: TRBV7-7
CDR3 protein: CASSLVSGLSNQPQHF
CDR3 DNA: TGTGCTAGCAGCTTAGTTTCAGGGCTTAGCAATCAGCCCCAGCATTTT

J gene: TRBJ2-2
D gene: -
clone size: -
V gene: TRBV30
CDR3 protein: CAWRRGPGELFF
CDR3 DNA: TGTGCCTGGAGACGCGGACCCGGGGAGCTGTTTTTT

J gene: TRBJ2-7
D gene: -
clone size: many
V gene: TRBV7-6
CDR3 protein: CASSLGVLEDRAYEQYF
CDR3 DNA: TGTGCCAGCAGCCTAGGAGTACTTGAGGACAGAGCCTACGAGCAGTACTTC

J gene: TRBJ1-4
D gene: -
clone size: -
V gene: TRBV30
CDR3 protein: CAWSRFGSHNEKLFF
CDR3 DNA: TGTGCCTGGAGTCGATTCGGGTCTCATAATGAAAAACTGTTTTTT

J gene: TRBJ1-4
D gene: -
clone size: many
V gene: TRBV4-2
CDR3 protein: CASSQGRQGREKLFF
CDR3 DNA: TGTGCCAGCAGCCAAGGACGTCAGGGACGGGAAAAACTGTTTTTT

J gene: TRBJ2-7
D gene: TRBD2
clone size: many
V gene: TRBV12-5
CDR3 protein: CASVWGGLAGNEQYF
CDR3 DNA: TGTGCTAGTGTCTGGGGGGGACTAGCGGGAAACGAGCAGTACTTC

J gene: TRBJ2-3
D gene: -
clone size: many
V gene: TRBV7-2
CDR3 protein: CASSLGTYFTDTQYF
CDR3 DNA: TGTGCCAGCAGCTTAGGGACCTATTTCACAGATACGCAGTATTTT

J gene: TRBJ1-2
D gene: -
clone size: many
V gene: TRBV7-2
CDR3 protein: CASLGDHYGYTF
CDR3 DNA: TGTGCCAGTCTAGGGGACCACTATGGCTACACCTTC

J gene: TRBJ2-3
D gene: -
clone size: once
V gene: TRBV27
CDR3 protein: CASTMTGRGDTQYF
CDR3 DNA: TGTGCCAGCACAATGACAGGTCGAGGAGATACGCAGTATTTT

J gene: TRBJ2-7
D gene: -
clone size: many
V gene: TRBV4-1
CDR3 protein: CASSQDSGQGVSYEQYF
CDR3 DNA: TGCGCCAGCAGCCAGGACTCTGGACAAGGAGTCTCCTACGAGCAGTACTTC

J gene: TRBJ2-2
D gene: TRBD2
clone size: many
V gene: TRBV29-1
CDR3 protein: CSVFGGGLTGELFF
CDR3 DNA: TGCAGCGTTTTTGGGGGAGGGTTGACCGGGGAGCTGTTTTTT

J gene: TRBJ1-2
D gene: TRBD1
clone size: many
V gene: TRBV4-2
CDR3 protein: CASSQGGTGNYGYTF
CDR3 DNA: TGTGCCAGCAGCCAAGGGGGGACAGGGAACTATGGCTACACCTTC

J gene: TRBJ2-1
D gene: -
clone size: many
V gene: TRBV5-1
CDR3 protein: CASAPTVIPSYNEQFF
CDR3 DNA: TGCGCCAGCGCTCCGACAGTGATCCCCTCCTACAATGAGCAGTTCTTC

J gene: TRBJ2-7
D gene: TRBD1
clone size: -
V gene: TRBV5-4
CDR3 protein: CASSPPGQSAYEQYF
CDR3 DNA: TGCGCCAGCAGCCCTCCGGGACAGAGTGCGTACGAGCAGTACTTC

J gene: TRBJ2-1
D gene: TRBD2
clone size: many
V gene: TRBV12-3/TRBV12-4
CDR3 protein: CASSILAGGRAANEQFF
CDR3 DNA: TGTGCCAGCAGTATACTAGCGGGAGGAAGGGCGGCAAATGAGCAGTTCTTC

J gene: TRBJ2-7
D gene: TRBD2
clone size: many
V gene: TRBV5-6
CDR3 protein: CASSAPGTKRYEQYF
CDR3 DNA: TGTGCCAGCAGCGCCCCCGGGACTAAGAGGTACGAGCAGTACTTC

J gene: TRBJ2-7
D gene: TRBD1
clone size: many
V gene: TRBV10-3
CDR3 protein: CAISVDRAFSSNEQYF
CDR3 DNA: TGTGCCATCAGTGTGGACAGGGCCTTCAGTAGCAACGAGCAGTACTTC

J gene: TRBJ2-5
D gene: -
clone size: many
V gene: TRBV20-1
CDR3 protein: CSARDFERVQETQYF
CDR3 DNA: TGCAGTGCTAGAGATTTTGAGCGGGTACAAGAGACCCAGTACTTC